Listed below are T cell receptor beta chains from one sample, sequenced in a study of siplizumab effects on memory and regulatory T cells. Only in-frame clones appear in the TCRdb table, and some are missing; sequencing was by immunoSEQ multiplex PCR. This table holds tens of thousands of clones, about 90% found once. The sample taken for sequencing was CD8+ T cells sorted from blood. These receptors all stem from a human donor in good health. Each CDR3 is given with its conserved first and last residue. The D gene is left open where the match is weak. The size entry is marked missing in some rows and otherwise reads once, few, many or a size class.

clone size,CDR3 length,J gene,V gene,D gene,CDR3 protein,CDR3 DNA
.,13,TRBJ1-6,TRBV5-3,TRBD1,CARSPDRGSPLHF,TGTGCCAGAAGCCCGGACAGGGGATCACCCCTCCACTTT
.,17,TRBJ2-1,TRBV7-2,TRBD2,CASSLASGRHAVNEQFF,TGTGCCAGCAGCTTAGCTAGCGGGAGACACGCGGTCAATGAGCAGTTCTTC
.,14,TRBJ2-7,TRBV7-8,.,CASSLPASSYEQYF,TGTGCCAGCAGCTTACCTGCCAGCTCCTACGAGCAGTACTTC
.,15,TRBJ1-4,TRBV5-1,TRBD1,CASSLGDREGEKLFF,TGCGCCAGCAGCTTAGGGGACAGGGAAGGTGAAAAACTGTTTTTT
.,15,TRBJ2-7,TRBV19,TRBD2,CASSIGGGRSYEQYF,TGTGCCAGTAGTATCGGGGGCGGGAGGTCCTACGAGCAGTACTTC
.,15,TRBJ2-1,TRBV6-5,.,CASSYRGLIYNEQFF,TGTGCCAGCAGTTATCGGGGACTTATCTACAATGAGCAGTTCTTC
.,14,TRBJ2-3,TRBV9,.,CASSVMGLPDTQYF,TGTGCCAGCAGCGTGATGGGCCTGCCAGATACGCAGTATTTT
.,14,TRBJ2-1,TRBV27,TRBD2,CASSLAGDYNEQFF,TGTGCCAGCAGTTTAGCGGGAGATTACAATGAGCAGTTCTTC
once,15,TRBJ1-2,TRBV7-9,TRBD1,CASSGQGGVSYGYTF,TGTGCCAGCAGCGGACAGGGGGGCGTCTCCTATGGCTACACCTTC
.,11,TRBJ2-2,TRBV29-1,.,CSAPDRGELFF,TGCAGCGCCCCGGATCGCGGGGAGCTGTTTTTT
.,13,TRBJ1-2,TRBV5-4,TRBD1,CASSPGTVVGYTF,TGTGCCAGCAGCCCTGGGACAGTAGTTGGCTACACCTTC
.,12,TRBJ1-2,TRBV30,.,CAWSVTNYGYTF,TGTGCCTGGAGTGTAACCAACTATGGCTACACCTTC
.,15,TRBJ2-3,TRBV6-4,TRBD1,CASSDTGQSGDTQYF,TGTGCCAGCAGTGACACGGGACAGTCGGGAGATACGCAGTATTTT
.,13,TRBJ2-7,TRBV25-1,.,CASSELDSYEQYF,TGTGCCAGCAGTGAATTGGACAGCTACGAGCAGTACTTC
.,14,TRBJ2-7,TRBV2,TRBD2,CASSEPTGGYEQYF,TGTGCCAGCAGTGAACCAACGGGGGGCTACGAGCAGTACTTC
.,17,TRBJ1-1,TRBV6-1,TRBD1,CASSESGGWVMNTEAFF,TGTGCCAGCAGTGAGTCAGGGGGTTGGGTTATGAACACTGAAGCTTTCTTT
.,18,TRBJ1-1,TRBV27,.,CASSFTYRQVSPNTEAFF,TGTGCCAGCAGTTTTACTTATCGACAGGTTAGTCCGAACACTGAAGCTTTCTTT
.,14,TRBJ2-3,TRBV9,.,CASSAGRNTDTQYF,TGTGCCAGCAGCGCGGGACGGAACACAGATACGCAGTATTTT
once,15,TRBJ2-7,TRBV7-9,TRBD1,CASSVGDRGTYEQYF,TGTGCCAGCAGCGTGGGGGACAGGGGCACCTACGAGCAGTACTTC
.,16,TRBJ2-3,TRBV13,TRBD1,CASSLRQGVGFDTQYF,TGTGCCAGCAGCCTAAGACAGGGGGTAGGGTTTGATACGCAGTATTTT
.,14,TRBJ2-7,TRBV2,.,CASRVEGRPYEQYF,TGTGCCAGCAGGGTCGAGGGGAGGCCCTACGAGCAGTACTTC
.,17,TRBJ1-5,TRBV19,.,CASSPGTPKVSNQPQHF,TGTGCCAGTAGCCCCGGAACCCCAAAAGTTAGCAATCAGCCCCAGCATTTT
.,14,TRBJ2-2,TRBV4-1,.,CASSQVDFTGELFF,TGCGCCAGCAGCCAAGTGGACTTCACCGGGGAGCTGTTTTTT
.,15,TRBJ1-5,TRBV6-5,.,CASSQTKYSNQPQHF,TGTGCCAGCAGTCAGACAAAGTATAGCAATCAGCCCCAGCATTTT
.,15,TRBJ1-1,TRBV6-6,.,CASSNPGEGAAEAFF,TGTGCCAGCAGTAACCCCGGGGAAGGTGCAGCTGAAGCTTTCTTT
.,14,TRBJ1-2,TRBV5-1,.,CASSLRNPNYGYTF,TGCGCCAGCAGCTTGCGTAATCCTAACTATGGCTACACCTTC
.,14,TRBJ2-7,TRBV30,TRBD1,CAWSVGQGAGEQYF,TGTGCCTGGAGTGTAGGGCAGGGGGCGGGTGAGCAGTACTTC
.,14,TRBJ2-1,TRBV15,TRBD2,CATAGGGPGNEQFF,TGTGCCACAGCGGGGGGAGGGCCTGGGAATGAGCAGTTCTTC
.,15,TRBJ2-2,TRBV4-1,TRBD2,CASSQLAGGTGELFF,TGCGCCAGCAGCCAGCTAGCGGGGGGTACCGGGGAGCTGTTTTTT
.,14,TRBJ1-1,TRBV4-1,TRBD1,CASSPGTGSLEAFF,TGCGCCAGCAGCCCCGGGACAGGGAGCCTTGAAGCTTTCTTT
.,12,TRBJ2-5,TRBV19,.,CASSIGDETQYF,TGTGCCAGTAGTATAGGGGACGAGACCCAGTACTTC
.,12,TRBJ2-7,TRBV7-9,.,CASSRLSYEQYF,TGTGCCAGCAGCCGTCTATCCTACGAGCAGTACTTC
.,15,TRBJ2-5,TRBV5-1,.,CASSLGKASGETQYF,TGCGCCAGCAGCTTGGGTAAGGCCTCGGGGGAGACCCAGTACTTC
.,13,TRBJ2-3,TRBV7-9,TRBD2,CASSLAEGLAGCF,TGTGCCAGCAGCTTGGCGGAAGGGTTAGCGGGGTGTTTT
.,18,TRBJ2-7,TRBV7-8,.,CASSLSSAGTGGIYEQYF,TGTGCCAGCAGCTTAAGCTCAGCTGGCACTGGGGGAATCTACGAGCAGTACTTC
few,14,TRBJ2-7,TRBV5-4,.,CASKERERRGEEYF,TGTGCCAGCAAAGAGCGGGAACGGAGGGGGGAGGAGTACTTC
.,14,TRBJ2-7,TRBV18,TRBD1,CASSPRDRSYEQYF,TGTGCCAGCTCCCCCCGGGACAGATCCTACGAGCAGTACTTC
.,12,TRBJ2-1,TRBV30,.,CAWNRGINEQFF,TGTGCCTGGAACCGGGGTATCAATGAGCAGTTCTTC
.,15,TRBJ1-5,TRBV19,.,CASSIAGGGNQPQHF,TGTGCCAGTAGTATAGCCGGGGGCGGCAATCAGCCCCAGCATTTT